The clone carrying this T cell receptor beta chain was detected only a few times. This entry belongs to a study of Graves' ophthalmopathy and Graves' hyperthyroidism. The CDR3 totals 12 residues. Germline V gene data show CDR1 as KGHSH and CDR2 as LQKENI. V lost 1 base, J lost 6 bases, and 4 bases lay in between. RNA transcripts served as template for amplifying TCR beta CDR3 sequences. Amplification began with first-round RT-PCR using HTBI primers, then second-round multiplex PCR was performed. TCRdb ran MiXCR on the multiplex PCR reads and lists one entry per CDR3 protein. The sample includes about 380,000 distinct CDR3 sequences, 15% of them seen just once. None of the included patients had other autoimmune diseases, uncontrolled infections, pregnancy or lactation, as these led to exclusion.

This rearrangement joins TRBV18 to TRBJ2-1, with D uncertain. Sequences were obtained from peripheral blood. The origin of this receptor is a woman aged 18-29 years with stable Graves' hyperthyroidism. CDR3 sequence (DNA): TGTGCCAGCTCACCACTAAGCAATGAGCAGTTCTTC. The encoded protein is CASSPLSNEQFF.